This T cell receptor (beta chain) appears in the sequencing data of a study of blood T cell repertoires in COVID-19. Only in-frame clones appear in the TCRdb table, and some are missing; sequencing was by immunoSEQ multiplex PCR. The sample contains more than 100,000 clones, roughly 84% of which appear only once. Germline V CDR1 and CDR2: SGHRS, YFSETQ. V dropped 6 bases and J dropped 2; count of bases not matched to a gene: 5. The CDR3 totals 14 residues. The clonotype was recovered from a human donor in a cohort sampled during active COVID-19. The gene calls are TRBV5-1 and TRBJ2-1; 7 bases match TRBD1. The sequencing sample was made of peripheral blood. CDR3: CASTLDRAYNEQFF. CDR3 DNA: TGCGCCAGCACCCTAGACAGGGCCTACAATGAGCAGTTCTTC.